This TCR beta chain appears in the sequencing data of a study of blood T cell repertoires in COVID-19. This clone was detected only once. The assay was immunoSEQ multiplex PCR, and TCRdb's table has in-frame clones only and misses some. The table lists 30,000 to 40,000 clones, 74% of them singletons, with about 10% in the top ten. The sequence came from a man between 65 and 85 years old with COVID-19, enrolled during active disease. Sequenced input: peripheral blood.

The CDR3 nucleotides read TGTGCCAGCTCACCGGCGACAGGGGAGGTGAGCACTGAAGCTTTCTTT. This codes for CASSPATGEVSTEAFF. This rearrangement joins TRBV18 to TRBJ1-1; 8 nucleotides match TRBD1. Germline CDR1 reads KGHSH; CDR2 reads LQKENI. This CDR3 comprises 16 residues. V dropped 3 bases and J dropped 4; count of bases not matched to a gene: 10. Full variable domain (outside the CDR3, taken from reference TRBV18 and TRBJ1-1): NAGVMQNPRHLVRRRGQEARLRCSPMKGHSHVYWYRQLPEEGLKFMVYLQKENIIDESGMPKERFSAEFPKEGPSILRIQQVVRGDSAAYFCASSPATGEVSTEAFFGQGTRLTVV.